Shown below are 7 T cell receptor beta chains from a single sample sequenced in a study of T cell repertoires in cytomegalovirus infection. TCRdb recomputed calls from the reads with MiXCR, one row per CDR3 protein. The sample contains 170,000 or so distinct CDR3 sequences, under 15% of which appear only once. Source material: PBMCs. The receptor set was obtained from a human donor in good health (CMV status not recorded). Some clones in this sample may be carry-over from other donors' samples.

At least ten counts were recorded for this clonotype. J is TRBJ2-1 and V is TRBV19, with D tentatively TRBD1 (6 bases). Germline-derived CDR1 and CDR2 are LNHDA and SQIVND (reference sequence). Trimming left V 3 bases short and J 4 bases short, with 13 bases between. This CDR3 is 15 amino acids long. CDR3 nucleotide sequence: TGTGCCAGTAGTATCGGGACAAACCAATACAATGAGCAGTTCTTC. Translation: CASSIGTNQYNEQFF.

The J gene is TRBJ1-2, the V gene TRBV15, with D possibly matching TRBD1 (5 bases). The V end lost 0 bases, the J end lost 8 bases, and 10 bases lay between the germline ends. Germline CDR1 LNHNV, CDR2 YYDKDF (reference sequence). CDR3 length: 13 amino acids. CDR3 amino acids: CATSRDRREGYTF. For the CDR3, the DNA is TGTGCCACCAGCAGAGATCGCAGGGAAGGCTACACCTTC.

This clonotype has just a few counts. The chain uses TRBV7-2 and TRBJ2-7, with a tentative D call TRBD2 (6 bases). The CDR3 covers 16 residues. Trimming pared 5 bases from V and 6 bases from J, leaving 23 bases between. Germline V lookup: CDR1 SGHTA, CDR2 FQGNSA. This CDR3 reads CASSRRLVPVSGEQYF. The CDR3 nucleotides are TGTGCCAGCAGCCGTAGACTAGTGCCAGTGAGCGGCGAGCAGTACTTC.

The V gene is TRBV28, the J gene TRBJ2-4, with 7 bases aligning to TRBD1. Germline loops: CDR1 MDHEN, CDR2 SYDVKM. J was trimmed by 7 bases and V by 5 bases; bases with no gene match: 8. The CDR3 totals 14 residues. The CDR3 loop is CASSVRRDSNIQYF. The CDR3 DNA reads TGTGCCAGCAGTGTCAGAAGGGACAGCAACATTCAGTACTTC.

This clonotype has more than one count but fewer than ten. The chain carries TRBV7-9 and TRBJ2-5, with 7 bases lining up with TRBD1. Germline lookup yields CDR1 SEHNR and CDR2 FQNEAQ (reference sequence). This CDR3 has 15 residues. Unmatched junction bases numbered 4, after V lost 1 base and J lost 2 bases. The CDR3 coding sequence is TGTGCCAGCAGCTTAGAGGGACAGAGACAAGAGACCCAGTACTTC. This codes for CASSLEGQRQETQYF.

In this sample, this clonotype turned up many times. The chain has TRBV7-2 and TRBJ2-1; D is uncertain. From germline, CDR1 is SGHTA and CDR2 FQGNSA. V shed 3 bases and J shed 12 bases, with 12 bases lying between them. CDR3 size: 12 residues. CDR3 sequence reads: CASSLSLYGQFF. DNA for the CDR3: TGTGCCAGCAGCTTGTCCCTCTACGGGCAGTTCTTC.

This clonotype has only a few counts. The chain links TRBV5-1 to TRBJ1-5; the D is unclear. Germline values: CDR1 SGHRS, CDR2 YFSETQ. The CDR3 is 15 amino acids. The V end lost 0 bases, the J end lost 4 bases, and 11 bases lay between the germline ends. This CDR3 reads CASSLAGMLNQPQHF. CDR3 DNA sequence: TGCGCCAGCAGCTTGGCAGGTATGCTGAATCAGCCCCAGCATTTT.